This T cell receptor beta chain was sequenced during a study of blood T cell repertoires in COVID-19. Germline V CDR1 and CDR2: LGHNA, YSLEER. CDR3 length equals 13 residues. V shed 4 bases and J shed 3 bases, with 9 bases lying between them. TCRdb's table, derived via immunoSEQ multiplex PCR, lists solely in-frame clones and lacks some. The data contain roughly 45,000 clones, approximately 87% of them seen just once; the ten biggest clones take up 5.5% to 7.5%. The receptor comes from a woman aged 60-75 years with acute or convalescent COVID-19. Sequencing was carried out using peripheral blood. V gene TRBV4-3 combines with J gene TRBJ1-2; D unresolved. CDR3 in DNA: TGCGCCAGCAGCCCGAAAGAGCACTATGGCTACACCTTC. Translating it yields CASSPKEHYGYTF.